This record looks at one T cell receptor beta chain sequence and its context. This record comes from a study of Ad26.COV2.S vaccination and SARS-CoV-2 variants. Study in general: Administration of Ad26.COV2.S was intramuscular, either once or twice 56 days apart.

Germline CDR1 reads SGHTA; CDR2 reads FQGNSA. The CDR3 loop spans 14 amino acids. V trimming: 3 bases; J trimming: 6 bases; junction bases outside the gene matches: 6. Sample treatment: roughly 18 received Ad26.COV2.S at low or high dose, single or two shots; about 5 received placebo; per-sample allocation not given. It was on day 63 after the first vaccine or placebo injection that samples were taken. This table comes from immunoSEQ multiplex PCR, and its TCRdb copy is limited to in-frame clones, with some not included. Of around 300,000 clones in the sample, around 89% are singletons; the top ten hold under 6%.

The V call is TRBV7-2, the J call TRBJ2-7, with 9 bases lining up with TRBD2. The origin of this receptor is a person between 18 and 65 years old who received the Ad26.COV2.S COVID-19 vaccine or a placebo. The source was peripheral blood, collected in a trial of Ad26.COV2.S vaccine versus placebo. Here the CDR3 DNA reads TGTGCCAGCAGCTTTTTAGCGGGAGCTGGCGAGCAGTACTTC. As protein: CASSFLAGAGEQYF.